The 26 T cell receptor beta chains given below trace back to one sample, sequenced in a study of spatial heterogeneity in lung cancer. TCRdb re-analysed the 5' RACE reads in MiXCR, keeping a single row per CDR3 protein. The sample has 51,000 or so distinct CDR3 sequences, around 7% seen once. Time point of the sample: blood at routine non-recurrence follow-up after resection. TCRs were sequenced from unsorted whole RNA of tumor, nontumor lung or PBMC. The sample was PBMCs, taken at follow-up. These TCRs come from a female donor with early-stage non-small cell lung cancer.

This clonotype has more than one count but fewer than ten. This chain links TRBV14 with TRBJ2-2, with TRBD1 identical over 7 bases. The V segment lost 4 bases and the J segment 2 bases; nucleotides outside the gene matches: 4. This CDR3 is 15 amino acids long. CDR1 is SGHDN and CDR2 is FVKESK in the germline V gene. CDR3 region: CASSPRGPNTGELFF. The CDR3 DNA follows: TGTGCCAGCAGCCCTAGGGGGCCAAACACCGGGGAGCTGTTTTTT.

This clonotype was seen a handful of times. CDR3 in DNA: TGTGCCATCAGAGGACAGTCGGATAACTATGGCTACACCTTC. As protein: CAIRGQSDNYGYTF. The rearrangement joins TRBV10-3 to TRBJ1-2, with D tentatively TRBD1 (6 bases). The germline V and J ends were trimmed by 6 bases and 1 base, with 12 bases remaining between them. The CDR3 extends over 14 amino acids. Germline V CDR1 and CDR2: ENHRY, SYGVKD.

This clonotype turned up a few times. The V call is TRBV20-1, the J call TRBJ1-2; 10 bases agree with TRBD1. The CDR3 sequence is 13 residues long. The trim removed 5 bases at V and 4 bases at J, leaving 4 bases unmatched. CDR1 is DFQATT and CDR2 is SNEGSKA in the germline V gene (reference sequence). The CDR3 coding sequence is TGCAGTGCTTGGGGACAGGGGACCTATGGCTACACCTTC. This encodes CSAWGQGTYGYTF.

This clonotype was seen many times. This chain joins TRBV4-3 and TRBJ1-2, with TRBD1 as a possible D gene (6 bases). This CDR3 has 14 residues. Germline lookup yields CDR1 LGHNA and CDR2 YSLEER. Trimming took 4 bases from V and 4 from J, leaving 13 bases between them. The CDR3 coding sequence is TGCGCCAGCAGCCCCCTCCAGGGGAGCTATGGCTACACCTTC. As protein: CASSPLQGSYGYTF.

In this sample, this clonotype turned up a few times. The rearrangement uses TRBV6-2 or TRBV6-3 and TRBJ1-1; perhaps TRBD1 as D (6 bases). CDR1 and CDR2 (germline): MNHEY, SVGEGT. Between the trimmed V and J ends, which lost 6 bases and 3 bases, there was a span of 14 bases. The CDR3 is 14 amino acids. The CDR3 is CASRRGGSDTEAFF. For the CDR3, the DNA is TGTGCCAGCAGGAGGGGGGGCTCGGACACTGAAGCTTTCTTT.

This clonotype came up many times. The chain is built from TRBV5-6 and TRBJ1-2; 7 bases are shared with TRBD1. V dropped 3 bases and J dropped 8; count of bases not matched to a gene: 7. The CDR3 contains 13 residues. The germline V gene encodes CDR1 SGHDT and CDR2 YYEEEE. The CDR3 spells CASSSRQGRGYTF. The DNA of the CDR3 is TGTGCCAGCAGCTCCCGACAGGGAAGGGGCTACACCTTC.

This clonotype was recorded at least ten times. The CDR3 sequence: CASSSTLDRGDTQYF. CDR3 in DNA: TGTGCCAGCAGCTCTACCCTGGACAGAGGAGATACGCAGTATTTT. The rearrangement joins TRBV11-3 to TRBJ2-3, with D possibly being TRBD1 (6 bases). Germline values: CDR1 SGHNT, CDR2 YENEEA. Trimming stripped 4 bases from V and 5 bases from J, with 16 bases between. The CDR3 is made up of 15 amino acids. The variable domain in full, completed from reference TRBV11-3 and TRBJ2-3, reads EAGVVQSPRYKIIEKKQPVAFWCNPISGHNTLYWYLQNLGQGPELLIRYENEEAVDDSQLPKDRFSAERLKGVDSTLKIQPAELGDSAVYLCASSSTLDRGDTQYFGPGTRLTVL.

This clonotype has a count of ten or more. The chain employs TRBV20-1 and TRBJ2-7; the D gene is possibly TRBD1 (6 bases). The CDR3 is made up of 14 amino acids. Trimming took 5 bases from V and 2 from J, leaving 16 bases between them. Germline-derived CDR1 and CDR2 are DFQATT and SNEGSKA (reference sequence). CDR3 loop: CSALTRQAAYEQYF. As DNA, the CDR3 is TGCAGTGCTCTTACCCGACAGGCGGCCTACGAGCAGTACTTC.

The gene calls are TRBV6-5 and TRBJ2-7; D call uncertain. V dropped 5 bases and J dropped 0 bases, with 14 bases sitting between them. Per germline, CDR1 MNHEY and CDR2 SVGAGI. The CDR3 has 15 residues. The CDR3 DNA reads as TGTGCCAGCAGTACAGTCGGCCACAGCTCCTACGAGCAGTACTTC. Protein sequence: CASSTVGHSSYEQYF.

This clonotype was counted only a few times. The chain combines TRBV6-1 with TRBJ1-2; no clear D. This CDR3 region has 14 residues. Germline CDR1 is MNHNS and CDR2 is SASEGT. V lost 3 bases and J 4 bases, leaving 12 bases between the germline ends. CDR3 amino acids: CASSDGTTLYGYTF. CDR3 DNA: TGTGCCAGCAGTGACGGCACCACCCTCTATGGCTACACCTTC.

The table lists this clonotype with many counts. The rearrangement uses TRBV6-2 or TRBV6-3 and TRBJ1-5; no firm D call. Trimming took off 2 bases at V and 0 bases at J, with 5 bases between the two ends. This CDR3 is 14 amino acids long. The V gene's germline CDR1 is MNHEY and CDR2 SVGEGT. This CDR3 is CASSYQSSNQPQHF. As DNA, the CDR3 is TGTGCCAGCAGTTACCAGTCTAGCAATCAGCCCCAGCATTTT.

This clonotype came up many times. V and J are TRBV2 and TRBJ2-7; D is unclear. The V end lost 3 bases, the J end lost 3 bases, and 12 bases lay between the germline ends. The germline CDR1 and CDR2 sequences are SNHLY and FYNNEI. The CDR3 loop spans 14 amino acids. For the CDR3, the DNA is TGTGCCAGCAGTGAGACTCCGGAGAACTACGAGCAGTACTTC. It yields the protein CASSETPENYEQYF.

The chain has TRBV5-1 and TRBJ2-5; 7 nucleotides align to TRBD1. Germline V gene sequence: CDR1 SGHRS, CDR2 YFSETQ. With 0 bases clipped from V and 2 bases from J, the junction kept 4 bases outside the gene matches. The CDR3 is 15 amino acids. DNA of the CDR3: TGCGCCAGCAGCTTGGTCGGGGACAGACAAGAGACCCAGTACTTC. Its translation is CASSLVGDRQETQYF.

This clonotype was seen many times. The J gene is TRBJ2-3, the V gene TRBV28; D remains unclear. The V end lost 3 bases, the J end lost 3 bases, and 10 bases lay between the germline ends. This CDR3 has 14 amino acids. Per germline, CDR1 MDHEN and CDR2 SYDVKM. CDR3 sequence: CASSFVAATDTQYF. Written as DNA, the CDR3 is TGTGCCAGCAGTTTTGTGGCAGCAACAGATACGCAGTATTTT.

This clonotype was observed at least ten times. The chain has TRBV11-2 and TRBJ1-6, with unresolved D. Trimming took 3 bases from V and 7 from J, leaving 13 bases between them. From germline, CDR1 is SGHAT and CDR2 FQNNGV. The CDR3 runs 15 residues. CDR3: CASSFNSNNNSPLHF. CDR3 nucleotide sequence: TGTGCCAGCAGCTTTAATTCCAATAACAATTCACCCCTCCACTTT.

The table lists this clonotype with many counts. The V call is TRBV5-1, the J call TRBJ2-1, with 9 nucleotides matching TRBD1. CDR3 length equals 17 residues. Losses at the gene ends were 1 base for V and 0 bases for J; bases not matched to a gene: 5. CDR1 and CDR2 from the germline V gene are SGHRS and YFSETQ. CDR3 DNA: TGCGCCAGCAGCTTGACGATGACAGGGGGCTCCTACAATGAGCAGTTCTTC. It encodes CASSLTMTGGSYNEQFF.

The V and J genes are TRBV12-3 or TRBV12-4 and TRBJ2-1; D possibly corresponds to TRBD2 (5 bases). The CDR3 is made up of 17 amino acids. V was shortened by 2 bases and J by 0 bases, with 14 bases between the two germline ends. For the CDR3, the DNA is TGTGCCAGCAGTTTAAGTGTCCTAGCAGGCTCCTACAATGAGCAGTTCTTC. Translation gives CASSLSVLAGSYNEQFF.

V gene TRBV5-4 combines with J gene TRBJ1-1; D is uncertain. In germline, CDR1 is SGHNT, CDR2 YYREEE (reference sequence). This CDR3 is built from 13 residues. The V end lost 4 bases, the J end lost 4 bases, and 11 bases lay between the germline ends. The CDR3 is CASSLQQLTEAFF. CDR3 nucleotide sequence: TGTGCCAGCAGCCTACAACAACTCACTGAAGCTTTCTTT.

This clonotype has at least ten counts. The rearrangement links TRBV7-7 to TRBJ2-2; D is tentatively TRBD1 or TRBD2 (5 bases each). CDR3 size: 17 residues. Per germline, CDR1 SSHAT and CDR2 FNYEAQ (reference sequence). V lost 6 bases and J 6 bases, leaving 23 bases between the germline ends. Written as DNA, the CDR3 is TGTGCCAGCAGGCCGATTGGGGTCGGGGCTACACCCGGGGAGCTGTTTTTT. Protein: CASRPIGVGATPGELFF.

The sample holds many counts of this clonotype. The chain employs TRBV12-3 or TRBV12-4 and TRBJ1-2, with a weak D call TRBD1 (6 bases). The CDR3 runs to 15 residues. V lost 8 bases and J 3 bases, leaving 19 bases between the germline ends. In DNA form, the CDR3 reads TGTGCCAGCGAGGACCAGGAAGGGGGAGACTATGGCTACACCTTC. This sequence encodes CASEDQEGGDYGYTF.

This clonotype has just a few counts. The chain couples TRBV5-6 to TRBJ2-2; D not resolved. Trimming removed 1 base from V and 5 bases from J, with 12 bases in between. The CDR3 length is 15 residues. Germline CDR1 and CDR2: SGHDT and YYEEEE. CDR3: CASSLIGRLTGELFF. The CDR3 nucleotides are TGTGCCAGCAGCTTGATAGGCAGGCTTACCGGGGAGCTGTTTTTT.

In its sample, this clonotype was seen a few times. The rearrangement joins TRBV9 to TRBJ1-1; D not resolved. The germline CDR1 and CDR2 sequences are SGDLS and YYNGEE. Trimming cost V 0 bases and J 1 base, with 16 bases left between them. The CDR3 spans 17 residues. CDR3 bases: TGTGCCAGCAGCGTAGCGGAAGGGATAACCTCGAACACTGAAGCTTTCTTT. This gives the protein CASSVAEGITSNTEAFF.

V usage is TRBV20-1 and J usage is TRBJ2-2, with D possibly matching TRBD2 (7 bases). The CDR3 extends over 15 amino acids. Germline-derived CDR1 and CDR2 are DFQATT and SNEGSKA (reference sequence). Trimming removed 6 bases at V and 5 bases at J, with 19 bases between. CDR3 sequence (DNA): TGCAGTGCCCCAGAGGGGGGGCGCGGGACCGGGGAGCTGTTTTTT. Amino acid sequence: CSAPEGGRGTGELFF.

This clonotype was found many times. The chain couples TRBV7-8 to TRBJ2-2, with 9 bases identical to TRBD1. CDR1 is SGHVS, CDR2 FQNEAQ, per germline. The trim removed 5 bases at V and 1 base at J, leaving 5 bases unmatched. The CDR3 contains 16 residues. The chain's CDR3 is CASSILGQGNTGELFF. The DNA for the CDR3 is TGTGCCAGCAGCATACTGGGACAGGGGAACACCGGGGAGCTGTTTTTT.

The V and J genes are TRBV5-6 and TRBJ1-5, with TRBD1 matching 9 bases. The V gene end was trimmed by 5 bases and the J gene end by 6 bases; junction bases not matched to a gene: 12. Germline lookup yields CDR1 SGHDT and CDR2 YYEEEE. This CDR3 is 16 amino acids long. CDR3 region: CASSYNRGLKRQPQHF. The CDR3 DNA is TGTGCCAGCAGTTATAACAGGGGGCTGAAGCGTCAGCCCCAGCATTTT. The whole variable domain, remainder taken from reference TRBV5-6 and TRBJ1-5, is DAGVTQSPTHLIKTRGQQVTLRCSPKSGHDTVSWYQQALGQGPQFIFQYYEEEERQRGNFPDRFSGHQFPNYSSELNVNALLLGDSALYLCASSYNRGLKRQPQHFGDGTRLSIL.

This clonotype was seen ten or more times. The gene calls are TRBV5-5 and TRBJ2-5, with D tentatively TRBD1 or TRBD2 (6 bases each). This CDR3 comprises 17 residues. Trimming stripped 3 bases from V and 1 base from J, with 19 bases between. CDR1 and CDR2 (germline): SGHKS, YYEKEE (reference sequence). Here the CDR3 DNA reads TGTGCCAGCAGCTGGCGGCCGGGGGCTACCCCCCAAGAGACCCAGTACTTC. Translation: CASSWRPGATPQETQYF.